This T cell receptor beta chain was observed in a study of shared clonotypes between healthy human individuals. General study findings and limits: Estimated clonotype richness was generally higher in naive than memory subsets.

Naive CD8 populations comprised CD45RO-negative cells positively selected for CCR7, excluding terminally differentiated effector memory CD45RA+ cells. Within Nashville, Tennessee resided all donors, each a Caucasian adult. Genomic DNA of every subset was divided equally among multiple immunoSEQ plates. Measured with immunoSEQ multiplex PCR; TCRdb has only the in-frame clones, and not every one. The data hold approximately 2,200,000 clones, with 85% to 95% observed a single time. The table lists this clone with a few counts. Its antigen is undetermined. Per the germline V gene, CDR1 is MNHEY and CDR2 is SMNVEV (reference sequence). This CDR3 contains 17 residues. The trim removed 5 bases at V and 1 base at J, leaving 13 bases unmatched.

This sequence originates from a man younger than 35 in good health. Some clones in this sample may be carry-over from other donors' samples. The chain has TRBV27 and TRBJ1-1, with 7 bases identical to TRBD1. The sample taken for sequencing was naive CD8+ T cells from PBMCs. The CDR3 nucleotides are TGTGCCAGCAGTACATACCGGGACAGTGTGGCGAACACTGAAGCTTTCTTT. It translates to CASSTYRDSVANTEAFF.